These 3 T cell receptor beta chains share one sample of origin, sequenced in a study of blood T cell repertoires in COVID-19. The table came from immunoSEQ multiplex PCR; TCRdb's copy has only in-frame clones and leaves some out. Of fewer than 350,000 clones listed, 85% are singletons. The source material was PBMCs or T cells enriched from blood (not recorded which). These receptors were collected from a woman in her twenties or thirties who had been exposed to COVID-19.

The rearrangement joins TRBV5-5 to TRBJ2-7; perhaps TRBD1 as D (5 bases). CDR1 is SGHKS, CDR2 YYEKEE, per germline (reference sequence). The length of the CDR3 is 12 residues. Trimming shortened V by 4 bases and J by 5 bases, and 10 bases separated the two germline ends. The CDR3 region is CASSPWGDEQYF. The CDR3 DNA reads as TGTGCCAGCAGCCCGTGGGGCGACGAGCAGTACTTC.

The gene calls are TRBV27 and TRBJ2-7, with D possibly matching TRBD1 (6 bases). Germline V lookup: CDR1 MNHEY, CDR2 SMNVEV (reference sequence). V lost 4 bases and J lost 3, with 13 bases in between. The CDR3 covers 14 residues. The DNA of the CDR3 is TGTGCCAGCAGTTCAAGAGGGGGATACTACGAGCAGTACTTC. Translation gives CASSSRGGYYEQYF.

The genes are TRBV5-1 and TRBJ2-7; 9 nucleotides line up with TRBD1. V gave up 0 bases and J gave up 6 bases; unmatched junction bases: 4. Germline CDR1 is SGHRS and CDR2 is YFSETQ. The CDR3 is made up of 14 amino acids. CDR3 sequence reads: CASSLGQGGSEQYF. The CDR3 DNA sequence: TGCGCCAGCAGCTTGGGACAGGGGGGCTCCGAGCAGTACTTC.